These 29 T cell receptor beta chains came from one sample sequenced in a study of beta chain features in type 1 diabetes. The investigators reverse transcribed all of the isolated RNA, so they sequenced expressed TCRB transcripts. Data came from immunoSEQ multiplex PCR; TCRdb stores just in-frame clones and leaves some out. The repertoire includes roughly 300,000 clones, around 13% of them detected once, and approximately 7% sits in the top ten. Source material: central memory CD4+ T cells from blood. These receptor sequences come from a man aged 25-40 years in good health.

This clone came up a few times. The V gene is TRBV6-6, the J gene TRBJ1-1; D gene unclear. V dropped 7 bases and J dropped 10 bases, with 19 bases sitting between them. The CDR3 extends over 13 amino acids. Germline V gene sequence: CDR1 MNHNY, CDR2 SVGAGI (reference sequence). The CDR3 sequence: CASNPSGSRGAFF. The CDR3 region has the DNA TGTGCCAGCAACCCCTCGGGGAGTCGAGGAGCTTTCTTT.

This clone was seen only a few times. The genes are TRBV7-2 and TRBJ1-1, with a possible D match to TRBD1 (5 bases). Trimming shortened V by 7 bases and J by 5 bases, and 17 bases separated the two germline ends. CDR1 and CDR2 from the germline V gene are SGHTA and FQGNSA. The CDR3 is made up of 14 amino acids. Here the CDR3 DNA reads TGTGCCAGCACCAGCGAGCGCGGGACGACTGAAGCTTTCTTT. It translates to CASTSERGTTEAFF.

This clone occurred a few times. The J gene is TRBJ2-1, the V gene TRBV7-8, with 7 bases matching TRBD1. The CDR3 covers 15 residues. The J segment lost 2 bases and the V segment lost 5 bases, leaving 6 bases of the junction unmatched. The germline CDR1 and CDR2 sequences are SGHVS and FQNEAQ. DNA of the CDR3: TGTGCCAGCAGCCACGGACAGGCAACCTACAATGAGCAGTTCTTC. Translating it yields CASSHGQATYNEQFF.

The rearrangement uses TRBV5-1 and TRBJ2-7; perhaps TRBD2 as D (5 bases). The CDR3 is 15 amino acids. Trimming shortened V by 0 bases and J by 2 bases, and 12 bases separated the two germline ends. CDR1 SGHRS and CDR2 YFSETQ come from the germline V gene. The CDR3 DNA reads TGCGCCAGCAGCTTGGTCTCCGACTACACCTACGAGCAGTACTTC. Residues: CASSLVSDYTYEQYF.

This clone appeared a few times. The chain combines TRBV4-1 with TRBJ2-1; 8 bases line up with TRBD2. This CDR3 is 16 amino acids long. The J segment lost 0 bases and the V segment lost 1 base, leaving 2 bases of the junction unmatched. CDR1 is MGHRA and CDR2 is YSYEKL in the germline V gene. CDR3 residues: CASSQAGGDSYNEQFF. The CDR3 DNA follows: TGCGCCAGCAGCCAAGCCGGGGGGGACTCCTACAATGAGCAGTTCTTC.

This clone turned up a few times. The CDR3 loop is CASSLVLAGAGELFF. In nucleotides, the CDR3 is TGTGCCAGCAGCTTAGTTCTAGCGGGGGCCGGGGAGCTGTTTTTT. V usage is TRBV7-2 and J usage is TRBJ2-2, with 10 bases fitting TRBD2. Germline loops: CDR1 SGHTA, CDR2 FQGNSA. The CDR3 length is 15 residues. The ends lost 1 base at V and 6 bases at J; junction bases unmatched: 2. Together with reference TRBV7-2 and TRBJ2-2, the CDR3 gives the full variable domain: GAGVSQSPSNKVTEKGKDVELRCDPISGHTALYWYRQSLGQGLEFLIYFQGNSAPDKSGLPSDRFSAERTGGSVSTLTIQRTQQEDSAVYLCASSLVLAGAGELFFGEGSRLTVL.

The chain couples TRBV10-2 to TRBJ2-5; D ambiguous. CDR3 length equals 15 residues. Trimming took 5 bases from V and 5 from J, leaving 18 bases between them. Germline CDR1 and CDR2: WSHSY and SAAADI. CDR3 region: CASSTSIGIRETQYF. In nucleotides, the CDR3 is TGCGCCAGCAGTACCTCGATTGGTATTCGGGAGACCCAGTACTTC.

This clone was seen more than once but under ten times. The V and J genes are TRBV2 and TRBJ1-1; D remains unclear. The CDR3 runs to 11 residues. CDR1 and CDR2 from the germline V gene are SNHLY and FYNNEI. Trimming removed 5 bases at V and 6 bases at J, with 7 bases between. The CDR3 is CASSRQSEAFF. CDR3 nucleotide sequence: TGTGCCAGCAGTAGGCAGTCTGAAGCTTTCTTT.

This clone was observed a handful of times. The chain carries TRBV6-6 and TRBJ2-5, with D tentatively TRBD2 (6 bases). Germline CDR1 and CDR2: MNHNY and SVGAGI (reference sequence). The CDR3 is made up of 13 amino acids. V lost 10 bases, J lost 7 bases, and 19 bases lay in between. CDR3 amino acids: CATRRDGEVTQYF. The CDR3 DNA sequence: TGTGCCACCCGGAGGGACGGAGAGGTGACCCAGTACTTC.

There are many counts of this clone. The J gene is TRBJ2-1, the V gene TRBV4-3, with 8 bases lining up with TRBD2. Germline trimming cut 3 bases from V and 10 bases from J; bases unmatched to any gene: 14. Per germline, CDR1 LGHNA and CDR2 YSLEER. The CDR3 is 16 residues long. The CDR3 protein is CASSQGSGTRNWEQFF. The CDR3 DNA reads TGCGCCAGCAGCCAGGGATCCGGGACTAGAAATTGGGAGCAGTTCTTC.

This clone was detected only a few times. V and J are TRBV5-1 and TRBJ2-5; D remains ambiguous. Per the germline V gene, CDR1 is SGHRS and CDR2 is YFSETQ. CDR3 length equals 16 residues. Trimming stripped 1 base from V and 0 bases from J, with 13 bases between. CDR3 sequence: CASSLSATAYQETQYF. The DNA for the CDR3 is TGCGCCAGCAGCTTGTCGGCCACTGCGTACCAAGAGACCCAGTACTTC.

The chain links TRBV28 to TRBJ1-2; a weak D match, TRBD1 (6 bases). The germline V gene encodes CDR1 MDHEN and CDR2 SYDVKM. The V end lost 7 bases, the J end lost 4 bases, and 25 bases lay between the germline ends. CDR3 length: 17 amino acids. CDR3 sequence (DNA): TGTGCCAGCATCGGACCCCTCAACCGGGACATCGGCTATGGCTACACCTTC. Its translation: CASIGPLNRDIGYGYTF.

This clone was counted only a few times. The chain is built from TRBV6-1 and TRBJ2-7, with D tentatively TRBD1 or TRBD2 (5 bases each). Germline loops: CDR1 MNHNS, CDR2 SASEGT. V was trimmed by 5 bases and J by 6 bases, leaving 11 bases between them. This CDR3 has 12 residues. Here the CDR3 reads CASSSAGTEQYF. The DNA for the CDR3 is TGTGCCAGCAGTTCTGCAGGGACCGAGCAGTACTTC.

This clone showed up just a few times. The CDR3 DNA reads TGCGCCAGCAGCCAGGACAGGGTATATTCACCCCTCCACTTT. Protein product: CASSQDRVYSPLHF. The rearrangement uses TRBV10-2 and TRBJ1-6; 8 nucleotides align to TRBD1. The CDR3 contains 14 residues. Looked up from germline, CDR1 is WSHSY and CDR2 is SAAADI. The V gene end was trimmed by 6 bases and the J gene end by 8 bases; junction bases not matched to a gene: 6.

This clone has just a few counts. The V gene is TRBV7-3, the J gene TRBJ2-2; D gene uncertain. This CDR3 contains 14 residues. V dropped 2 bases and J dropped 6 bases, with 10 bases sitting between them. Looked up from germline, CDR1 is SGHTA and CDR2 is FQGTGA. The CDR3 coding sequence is TGTGCCAGCAGCTTAGAAGGGATAGCCGGGGAGCTGTTTTTT. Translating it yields CASSLEGIAGELFF. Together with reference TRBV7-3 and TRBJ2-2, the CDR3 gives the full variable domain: GAGVSQTPSNKVTEKGKYVELRCDPISGHTALYWYRQSLGQGPEFLIYFQGTGAADDSGLPNDRFFAVRPEGSVSTLKIQRTERGDSAVYLCASSLEGIAGELFFGEGSRLTVL.

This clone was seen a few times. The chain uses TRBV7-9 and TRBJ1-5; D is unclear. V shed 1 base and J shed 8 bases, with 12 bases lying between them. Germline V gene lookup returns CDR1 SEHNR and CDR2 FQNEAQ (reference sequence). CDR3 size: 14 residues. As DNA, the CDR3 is TGTGCCAGCAGCTTAGGGGGAGGTACGAAGCCCCAGCATTTT. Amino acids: CASSLGGGTKPQHF.

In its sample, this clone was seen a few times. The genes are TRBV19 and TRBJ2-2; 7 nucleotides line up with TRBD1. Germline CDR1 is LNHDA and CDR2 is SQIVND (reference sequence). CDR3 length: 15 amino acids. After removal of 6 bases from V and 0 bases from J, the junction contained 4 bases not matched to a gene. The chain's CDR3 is CASRATGTNTGELFF. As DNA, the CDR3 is TGTGCCAGTAGAGCGACAGGGACGAACACCGGGGAGCTGTTTTTT.

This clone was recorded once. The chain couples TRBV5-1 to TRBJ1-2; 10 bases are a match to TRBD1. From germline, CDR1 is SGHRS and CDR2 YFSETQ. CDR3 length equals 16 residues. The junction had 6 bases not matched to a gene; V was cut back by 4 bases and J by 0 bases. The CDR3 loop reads CASSVTGGTANYGYTF. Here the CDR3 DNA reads TGCGCCAGCAGCGTGACAGGGGGCACTGCTAACTATGGCTACACCTTC.

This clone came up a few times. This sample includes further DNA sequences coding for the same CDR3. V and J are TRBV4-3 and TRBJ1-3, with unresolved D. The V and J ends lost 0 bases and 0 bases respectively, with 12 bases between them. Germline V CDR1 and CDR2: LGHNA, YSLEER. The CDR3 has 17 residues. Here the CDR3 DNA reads TGCGCCAGCAGCCAAGAGTTAAGTGGCACCTCTGGAAACACCATATATTTT. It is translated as CASSQELSGTSGNTIYF.

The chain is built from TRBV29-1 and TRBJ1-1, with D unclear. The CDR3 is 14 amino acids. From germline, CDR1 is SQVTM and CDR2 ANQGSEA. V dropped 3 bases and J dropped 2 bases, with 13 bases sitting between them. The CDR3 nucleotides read TGCAGCGTTGATGTTAGTGGGTTTAACACTGAAGCTTTCTTT. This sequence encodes CSVDVSGFNTEAFF.

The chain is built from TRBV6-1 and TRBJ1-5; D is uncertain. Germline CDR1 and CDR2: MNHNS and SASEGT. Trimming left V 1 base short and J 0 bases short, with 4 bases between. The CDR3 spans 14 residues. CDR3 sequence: CASSEGSSNQPQHF. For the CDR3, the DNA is TGTGCCAGCAGTGAAGGGTCTAGCAATCAGCCCCAGCATTTT.

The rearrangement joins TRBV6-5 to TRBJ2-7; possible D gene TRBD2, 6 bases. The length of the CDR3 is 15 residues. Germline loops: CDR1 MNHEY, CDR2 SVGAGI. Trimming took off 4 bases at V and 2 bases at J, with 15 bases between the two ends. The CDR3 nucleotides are TGTGCCAGCAGTTCCCATGCGGGGCCGACCTACGAGCAGTACTTC. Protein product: CASSSHAGPTYEQYF.

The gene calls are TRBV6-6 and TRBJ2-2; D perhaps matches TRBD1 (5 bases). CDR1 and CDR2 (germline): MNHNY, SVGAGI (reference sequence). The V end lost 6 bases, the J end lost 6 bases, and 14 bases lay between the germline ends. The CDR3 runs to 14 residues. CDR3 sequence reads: CASSHLWGAGELFF. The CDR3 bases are TGTGCCAGCAGCCACCTGTGGGGCGCCGGGGAGCTGTTTTTT.

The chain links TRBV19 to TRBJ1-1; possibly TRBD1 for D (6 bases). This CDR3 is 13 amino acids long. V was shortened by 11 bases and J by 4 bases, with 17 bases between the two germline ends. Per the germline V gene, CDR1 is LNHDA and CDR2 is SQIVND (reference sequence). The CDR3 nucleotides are TGTGCCGGATCTCAACAGGGCTCCACTGAAGCTTTCTTT. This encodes CAGSQQGSTEAFF. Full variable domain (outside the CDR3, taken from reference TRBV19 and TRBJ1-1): DGGITQSPKYLFRKEGQNVTLSCEQNLNHDAMYWYRQDPGQGLRLIYYSQIVNDFQKGDIAEGYSVSREKKESFPLTVTSAQKNPTAFYLCAGSQQGSTEAFFGQGTRLTVV.

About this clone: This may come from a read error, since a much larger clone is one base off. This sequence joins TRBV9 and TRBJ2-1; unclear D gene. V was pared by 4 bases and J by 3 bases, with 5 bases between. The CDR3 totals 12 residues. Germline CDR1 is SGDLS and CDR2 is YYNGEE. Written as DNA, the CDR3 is TGTGCCAGCAGCCCTAACTACAATGAGCAGTTCTTC. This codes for CASSPNYNEQFF.

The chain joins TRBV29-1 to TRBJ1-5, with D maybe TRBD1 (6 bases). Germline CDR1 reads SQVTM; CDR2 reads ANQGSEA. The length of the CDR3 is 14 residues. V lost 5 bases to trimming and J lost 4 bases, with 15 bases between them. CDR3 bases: TGCAGCGTTCCCCCGGACAGTACTAATCAGCCCCAGCATTTT. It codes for CSVPPDSTNQPQHF.

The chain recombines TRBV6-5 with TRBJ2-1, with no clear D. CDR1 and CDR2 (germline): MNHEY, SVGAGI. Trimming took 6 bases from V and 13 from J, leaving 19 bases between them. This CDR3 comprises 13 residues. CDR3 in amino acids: CASSSNSGYTQFF. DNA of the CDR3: TGTGCCAGCAGCTCTAACTCTGGGTATACCCAGTTCTTC.

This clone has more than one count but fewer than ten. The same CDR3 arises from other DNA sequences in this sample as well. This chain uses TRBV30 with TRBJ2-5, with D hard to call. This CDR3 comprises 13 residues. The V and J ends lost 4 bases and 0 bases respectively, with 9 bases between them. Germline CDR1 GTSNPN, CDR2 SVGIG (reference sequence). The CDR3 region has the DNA TGTGCCTGGAAAGGGCTTCACCAAGAGACCCAGTACTTC. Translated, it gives CAWKGLHQETQYF.

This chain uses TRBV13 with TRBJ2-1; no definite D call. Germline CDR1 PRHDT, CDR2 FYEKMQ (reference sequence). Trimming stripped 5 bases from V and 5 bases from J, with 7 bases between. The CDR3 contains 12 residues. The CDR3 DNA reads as TGTGCCAGCAGCCCGACGCACAATGAGCAGTTCTTC. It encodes CASSPTHNEQFF. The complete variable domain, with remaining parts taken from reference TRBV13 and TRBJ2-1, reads AAGVIQSPRHLIKEKRETATLKCYPIPRHDTVYWYQQGPGQDPQFLISFYEKMQSDKGSIPDRFSAQQFSDYHSELNMSSLELGDSALYFCASSPTHNEQFFGPGTRLTVL.